This TCR beta chain was sequenced for a study of human T cells and chemical hapten exposure. Regarding the study as a whole: Clustering by CDR3 similarity yielded significantly more large clusters from expanded TCRs than controls. All donors were alopecia patients, so their immunity may differ from that of healthy people.

V was cut by 0 bases and J by 0 bases, with 8 bases left in between. Germline CDR1 is MNHEY and CDR2 is SMNVEV (reference sequence). This CDR3 comprises 15 residues. Noted time point: patch test 1, 2 weeks after DPC sensitization. As to treatment: therapeutic diphenylcyclopropenone sensitization with weekly scalp DPC. Investigators collected blood before applying each patch test. TCRdb re-derived calls from the RACE reads in MiXCR, one entry per CDR3 protein. The sample has some 82,000 distinct CDR3 sequences, about 11% seen once. This clonotype has ten or more counts. Its antigen is unidentified. Sequencing used whole blood, obtained in connection with sensitization to the hapten diphenylcyclopropenone (DPC). The sequence was collected from a woman aged 50 to 65 with alopecia areata. Some clones in this sample may be carry-over from other donors' samples. The chain carries TRBV27 and TRBJ1-2, with no clear D. CDR3 nucleotide sequence: TGTGCCAGCAGTTTATCGGGGTTGGCTAACTATGGCTACACCTTC. Amino acids: CASSLSGLANYGYTF.